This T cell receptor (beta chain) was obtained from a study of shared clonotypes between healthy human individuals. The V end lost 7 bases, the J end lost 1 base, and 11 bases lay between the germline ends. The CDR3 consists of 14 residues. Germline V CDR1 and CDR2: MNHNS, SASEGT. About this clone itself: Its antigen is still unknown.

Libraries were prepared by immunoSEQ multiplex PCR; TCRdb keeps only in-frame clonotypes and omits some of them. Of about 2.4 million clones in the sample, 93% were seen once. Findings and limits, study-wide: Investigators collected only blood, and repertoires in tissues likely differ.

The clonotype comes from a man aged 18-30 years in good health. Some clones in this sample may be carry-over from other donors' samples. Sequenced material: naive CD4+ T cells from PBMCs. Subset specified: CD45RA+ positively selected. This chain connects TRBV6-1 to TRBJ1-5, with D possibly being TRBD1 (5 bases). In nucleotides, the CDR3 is TGTGCCAGCACCCCCGGGACCAGCAATCAGCCCCAGCATTTT. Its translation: CASTPGTSNQPQHF.